A selection of T cell receptor beta chains follows, all from one sample in a study of T-cell memory formation after mild COVID-19. TCRdb ran MiXCR on the 5' RACE reads and lists one entry per CDR3 protein. The sample has about 340,000 distinct CDR3 sequences, 20% to 25% seen once. The source material was PBMCs or a T cell subset sorted from them (not recorded which). All receptors derive from an adult woman who had mild COVID-19 (a few samples of this study predate the infection). Cell type and time point are not known. The CDR3 runs from the conserved cysteine through the conserved F or W. Fields, in order: clone size, D gene, J gene, V gene, CDR3 protein, CDR3 DNA. The D gene is left open where the match is weak. Size is omitted from some rows. Given values are once, few, many or a class for expanded clones.

clone_size: -; d_call: -; j_call: TRBJ1-5; v_call: TRBV7-2; cdr3_aa: CASSSSGPGQPQHF; cdr3_nt: TGTGCCAGCAGCTCATCCGGACCCGGTCAGCCCCAGCATTTT
clone_size: few; d_call: TRBD2; j_call: TRBJ2-1; v_call: TRBV7-9; cdr3_aa: CASTRFRGEVNEQFF; cdr3_nt: TGTGCCAGCACCCGATTCCGGGGGGAAGTGAATGAGCAGTTCTTC
clone_size: few; d_call: -; j_call: TRBJ1-1; v_call: TRBV5-4; cdr3_aa: CASSLVTDLTEAFF; cdr3_nt: TGTGCCAGCAGCTTGGTTACGGATTTGACTGAAGCTTTCTTT
clone_size: -; d_call: -; j_call: TRBJ1-5; v_call: TRBV7-9; cdr3_aa: CASSLEGEWRPQHF; cdr3_nt: TGTGCCAGCAGCTTAGAAGGGGAGTGGCGGCCCCAGCATTTT
clone_size: few; d_call: TRBD2; j_call: TRBJ2-7; v_call: TRBV20-1; cdr3_aa: CSATTGGSWEQYF; cdr3_nt: TGCAGTGCCACCACCGGGGGGTCCTGGGAGCAGTACTTC
clone_size: -; d_call: -; j_call: TRBJ1-4; v_call: TRBV2; cdr3_aa: CASSRDGGIAYEKLFF; cdr3_nt: TGTGCCAGCAGTCGGGATGGCGGGATAGCATATGAAAAACTGTTTTTT
clone_size: few; d_call: -; j_call: TRBJ2-3; v_call: TRBV5-1; cdr3_aa: CASSLGGLGDTQYF; cdr3_nt: TGCGCCAGCAGCTTGGGAGGTTTGGGAGATACGCAGTATTTT
clone_size: -; d_call: -; j_call: TRBJ2-7; v_call: TRBV9; cdr3_aa: CASSVAIGAHEQYF; cdr3_nt: TGTGCCAGCAGCGTAGCCATAGGGGCCCACGAGCAGTACTTC
clone_size: -; d_call: -; j_call: TRBJ2-2; v_call: TRBV5-6; cdr3_aa: CASRVQTVSGELFF; cdr3_nt: TGTGCCAGCAGGGTACAGACAGTCTCCGGGGAGCTGTTTTTT
clone_size: -; d_call: TRBD1; j_call: TRBJ2-3; v_call: TRBV20-1; cdr3_aa: CSATSWGQGRGTQYF; cdr3_nt: TGCAGTGCCACAAGTTGGGGACAGGGAAGGGGTACGCAGTATTTT
clone_size: -; d_call: -; j_call: TRBJ1-1; v_call: TRBV5-1; cdr3_aa: CASSLYGQSTEAFF; cdr3_nt: TGCGCCAGCAGCTTATACGGGCAGTCCACTGAAGCTTTCTTT
clone_size: -; d_call: -; j_call: TRBJ2-2; v_call: TRBV5-1; cdr3_aa: CASSMGGTRAGELFF; cdr3_nt: TGCGCCAGCAGCATGGGCGGGACCCGTGCCGGGGAGCTGTTTTTT
clone_size: few; d_call: -; j_call: TRBJ1-6; v_call: TRBV2; cdr3_aa: CASSERGGVHGVRGSPLHF; cdr3_nt: TGTGCCAGCAGTGAACGAGGGGGAGTTCATGGGGTGCGGGGTTCACCCCTCCACTTT
clone_size: -; d_call: -; j_call: TRBJ2-1; v_call: TRBV9; cdr3_aa: CASSVGLLGAPRDEQFF; cdr3_nt: TGTGCCAGCAGCGTAGGCCTCCTGGGAGCCCCTCGCGATGAGCAGTTCTTC
clone_size: few; d_call: -; j_call: TRBJ2-3; v_call: TRBV9; cdr3_aa: CASAGDTQYF; cdr3_nt: TGTGCCAGCGCCGGAGATACGCAGTATTTT
clone_size: few; d_call: -; j_call: TRBJ2-7; v_call: TRBV18; cdr3_aa: CASSKARTTGEQYF; cdr3_nt: TGTGCCAGCTCAAAAGCCCGTACCACCGGCGAGCAGTACTTC
clone_size: -; d_call: TRBD2; j_call: TRBJ2-7; v_call: TRBV5-1; cdr3_aa: CASSLGLAGVGYEQYF; cdr3_nt: TGCGCCAGCAGCTTGGGGCTAGCGGGAGTCGGTTACGAGCAGTACTTC
clone_size: -; d_call: TRBD2; j_call: TRBJ2-1; v_call: TRBV4-1; cdr3_aa: CASSPDSGGANEQFF; cdr3_nt: TGCGCCAGCAGCCCTGATAGCGGGGGGGCCAATGAGCAGTTCTTC
clone_size: -; d_call: TRBD2; j_call: TRBJ2-1; v_call: TRBV3-1; cdr3_aa: CASSQDRLAGPVNEQFF; cdr3_nt: TGTGCCAGCAGCCAAGATCGACTAGCGGGTCCGGTTAATGAGCAGTTCTTC
clone_size: -; d_call: -; j_call: TRBJ1-5; v_call: TRBV24-1; cdr3_aa: CATSGGGVDNQPQHF; cdr3_nt: TGTGCCACCAGTGGAGGGGGGGTAGACAATCAGCCCCAGCATTTT
clone_size: -; d_call: -; j_call: TRBJ2-1; v_call: TRBV6-5; cdr3_aa: CASSYSRSYNEQFF; cdr3_nt: TGTGCCAGCAGTTATTCCCGCTCCTACAATGAGCAGTTCTTC
clone_size: few; d_call: -; j_call: TRBJ1-1; v_call: TRBV4-1; cdr3_aa: CASSQEDGNTEAFF; cdr3_nt: TGCGCCAGCAGCCAAGAGGACGGGAACACTGAAGCTTTCTTT
clone_size: few; d_call: -; j_call: TRBJ2-6; v_call: TRBV2; cdr3_aa: CASSEGGLTGANVLTF; cdr3_nt: TGTGCCAGCAGTGAGGGGGGGCTTACTGGGGCCAACGTCCTGACTTTC
clone_size: -; d_call: -; j_call: TRBJ2-1; v_call: TRBV6-2/TRBV6-3; cdr3_aa: CASSYKAEQFF; cdr3_nt: TGTGCCAGCAGTTACAAAGCTGAGCAGTTCTTC
clone_size: -; d_call: TRBD1; j_call: TRBJ1-1; v_call: TRBV18; cdr3_aa: CASSPGTGTLNTEAFF; cdr3_nt: TGTGCCAGCTCACCGGGGACAGGGACCTTGAACACTGAAGCTTTCTTT
clone_size: -; d_call: -; j_call: TRBJ2-1; v_call: TRBV5-1; cdr3_aa: CASSLIVSSYNEQFF; cdr3_nt: TGCGCCAGCAGCTTGATAGTAAGCTCCTACAATGAGCAGTTCTTC
clone_size: few; d_call: -; j_call: TRBJ2-5; v_call: TRBV7-8; cdr3_aa: CASKNGVRWETQYF; cdr3_nt: TGTGCCAGCAAAAACGGAGTTAGATGGGAGACCCAGTACTTC
clone_size: -; d_call: -; j_call: TRBJ1-5; v_call: TRBV21-1; cdr3_aa: CASSTRDRGASINQPQHF; cdr3_nt: TGTGCCAGCAGCACCCGGGACAGGGGAGCCTCTATCAATCAGCCCCAGCATTTT
clone_size: few; d_call: TRBD2; j_call: TRBJ2-5; v_call: TRBV29-1; cdr3_aa: CSVDRSGIFQETQYF; cdr3_nt: TGCAGCGTTGACCGCAGCGGGATTTTTCAAGAGACCCAGTACTTC
clone_size: -; d_call: TRBD1; j_call: TRBJ2-7; v_call: TRBV6-5; cdr3_aa: CASTTGVSYEQYF; cdr3_nt: TGTGCCAGCACCACAGGGGTCTCCTACGAGCAGTACTTC
clone_size: few; d_call: -; j_call: TRBJ1-2; v_call: TRBV12-3/TRBV12-4; cdr3_aa: CASSLLQANLNYGYTF; cdr3_nt: TGTGCCAGCAGTTTGCTCCAGGCAAACCTGAACTATGGCTACACCTTC
clone_size: few; d_call: -; j_call: TRBJ1-1; v_call: TRBV7-2; cdr3_aa: CASSRGHNTEAFF; cdr3_nt: TGTGCCAGCAGCCGAGGCCACAACACTGAAGCTTTCTTT
clone_size: -; d_call: TRBD2; j_call: TRBJ2-1; v_call: TRBV12-3/TRBV12-4; cdr3_aa: CASSSRGGVEFF; cdr3_nt: TGTGCCAGCAGTTCTCGCGGGGGGGTTGAGTTCTTC
clone_size: -; d_call: -; j_call: TRBJ2-1; v_call: TRBV6-4; cdr3_aa: CASSDGQDNEQFF; cdr3_nt: TGTGCCAGCAGTGACGGGCAGGACAATGAGCAGTTCTTC
clone_size: few; d_call: -; j_call: TRBJ2-3; v_call: TRBV24-1; cdr3_aa: CATSRNFDTDTQYF; cdr3_nt: TGTGCCACCAGTCGTAACTTCGACACAGATACGCAGTATTTT
clone_size: few; d_call: TRBD2; j_call: TRBJ2-1; v_call: TRBV12-3/TRBV12-4; cdr3_aa: CASSTHPGLGVLDEQFF; cdr3_nt: TGTGCCAGCAGTACCCATCCGGGACTAGGCGTTCTCGATGAGCAGTTCTTC
clone_size: -; d_call: TRBD1; j_call: TRBJ1-1; v_call: TRBV5-1; cdr3_aa: CASSWRTGSENTEAFF; cdr3_nt: TGCGCCAGCAGCTGGCGGACAGGGAGCGAGAACACTGAAGCTTTCTTT